A single sample is the source of the 30 T cell receptor beta chains below, sequenced in a study of blood T cell repertoires in COVID-19. This table comes from immunoSEQ multiplex PCR, and its TCRdb copy is limited to in-frame clones, with some not included. The sample carries 130,000 or so clones, around 89% recorded once. The material sequenced was peripheral blood. The receptors stem from a man aged 45-60 years with active or convalescent COVID-19.

This clone was observed once. V usage is TRBV12-5 and J usage is TRBJ2-4; 10 bases map to TRBD2. The CDR3 is 14 residues long. Germline V CDR1 and CDR2: LGHNT, FRNRAP. The ends lost 5 bases at V and 5 bases at J; junction bases unmatched: 3. The CDR3 DNA is TGTGCTAGTGGTCGGAGCGGGGGGGAAAACATTCAGTACTTC. It translates to CASGRSGGENIQYF.

The chain joins TRBV3-1 (or the pseudogene TRBV3-2) to TRBJ2-7, with D perhaps matching TRBD2 (5 bases). Per the germline V gene, CDR1 is LGHDT and CDR2 is YNNKEL (reference sequence). Trimming took 3 bases from V and 12 from J, leaving 15 bases between them. The CDR3 spans 12 residues. Here the CDR3 DNA reads TGTGCCAGCAGCCAGGGAGAGCGAATCCGGTACTTC. It translates to CASSQGERIRYF.

The J gene is TRBJ1-4, the V gene TRBV28, with TRBD1 as a possible D gene (6 bases). The V end lost 5 bases, the J end lost 8 bases, and 18 bases lay between the germline ends. The germline V gene has CDR1 MDHEN and CDR2 SYDVKM. This CDR3 contains 15 residues. The CDR3 sequence is CASSQRPGVGEKLFF. The CDR3 bases are TGTGCCAGCAGTCAACGTCCAGGGGTAGGGGAAAAACTGTTTTTT.

V gene TRBV24-1 combines with J gene TRBJ2-3; 8 positions agree with TRBD2. Germline assignment: CDR1 KGHDR and CDR2 SFDVKD. The V segment lost 5 bases and the J segment 2 bases; nucleotides outside the gene matches: 5. The CDR3 is made up of 15 amino acids. The CDR3 sequence is CATSVLAGPTDTQYF. In nucleotides, the CDR3 is TGTGCCACCAGTGTATTAGCGGGACCCACAGATACGCAGTATTTT.

V is TRBV5-4 and J is TRBJ2-1; TRBD2 agrees at 8 bases. V lost 4 bases, J lost 7 bases, and 16 bases stayed unmatched. This CDR3 region has 17 residues. The germline V gene has CDR1 SGHNT and CDR2 YYREEE (reference sequence). The CDR3 spells CASSREGRLGGGNEQFF. The CDR3 DNA follows: TGTGCCAGCAGCCGGGAGGGAAGACTAGGGGGTGGAAATGAGCAGTTCTTC. The variable domain in full, with the rest retrieved from reference TRBV5-4 and TRBJ2-1, is ETGVTQSPTHLIKTRGQQVTLRCSSQSGHNTVSWYQQALGQGPQFIFQYYREEENGRGNFPPRFSGLQFPNYSSELNVNALELDDSALYLCASSREGRLGGGNEQFFGPGTRLTVL.

The rearrangement uses TRBV28 and TRBJ1-5; 10 bases are a match to TRBD1. This CDR3 contains 15 residues. V shed 5 bases and J 7 bases; nucleotides not matched to a gene: 8. From germline, CDR1 is MDHEN and CDR2 SYDVKM. The CDR3 region is CASSAGTGAQQPQHF. The DNA of the CDR3 is TGTGCCAGCAGTGCCGGGACAGGGGCTCAGCAGCCCCAGCATTTT.

The chain joins TRBV4-2 to TRBJ2-3; 11 nucleotides line up with TRBD2. J gave up 3 bases and V 1 base, and 9 bases lay outside the gene matches. This CDR3 spans 18 amino acids. Germline lookup yields CDR1 LGHNA and CDR2 YNFKEQ. In DNA form, the CDR3 reads TGTGCCAGCAGCCAAGTAAATAAACTAGCGGGAGCAACAGATACGCAGTATTTT. It is translated as CASSQVNKLAGATDTQYF.

This chain joins TRBV11-2 and TRBJ2-7; possibly TRBD1 for D (5 bases). Germline lookup yields CDR1 SGHAT and CDR2 FQNNGV. V was cut by 2 bases and J by 3 bases, with 8 bases left in between. The length of the CDR3 is 13 residues. CDR3 sequence: CASSLWQGYEQYF. CDR3 DNA sequence: TGTGCCAGCAGCTTATGGCAGGGCTACGAGCAGTACTTC. Full variable domain (rest looked up from reference TRBV11-2 and TRBJ2-7): EAGVAQSPRYKIIEKRQSVAFWCNPISGHATLYWYQQILGQGPKLLIQFQNNGVVDDSQLPKDRFSAERLKGVDSTLKIQPAKLEDSAVYLCASSLWQGYEQYFGPGTRLTVT.

The chain employs TRBV9 and TRBJ2-7, with 12 nucleotides matching TRBD1. The CDR3 totals 16 residues. V dropped 4 bases and J dropped 0; count of bases not matched to a gene: 5. CDR1 SGDLS and CDR2 YYNGEE come from the germline V gene. The CDR3 DNA reads as TGTGCCAGCAGCCAGGGACAGGGGGCGAACTCCTACGAGCAGTACTTC. Translating gives CASSQGQGANSYEQYF.

V and J are TRBV19 and TRBJ2-1, with 12 bases lining up with TRBD2. The CDR3 runs 17 residues. Germline loops: CDR1 LNHDA, CDR2 SQIVND (reference sequence). The V and J ends lost 5 bases and 6 bases, in that order; junction bases with no gene match: 11. The CDR3 loop reads CASSGTSGRPYANEQFF. CDR3 DNA sequence: TGTGCCAGTAGTGGTACTAGCGGGAGGCCCTACGCCAATGAGCAGTTCTTC.

The chain combines TRBV6-2 or TRBV6-3 with TRBJ2-2; the D is unclear. V was clipped by 0 bases and J by 6 bases, with 14 bases between them. This CDR3 has 16 amino acids. CDR1 is MNHEY, CDR2 SVGEGT, per germline. CDR3 DNA sequence: TGTGCCAGCAGTTACTCCCCCCCGCGCGAGGCCGGGGAGCTGTTTTTT. This sequence encodes CASSYSPPREAGELFF.

This chain connects TRBV12-5 to TRBJ2-1; a possible D gene is TRBD2 (7 bases). Germline CDR1 is LGHNT and CDR2 is FRNRAP. V lost 2 bases and J 2 bases, leaving 10 bases between the germline ends. The CDR3 is made up of 15 amino acids. CDR3 DNA: TGTGCTAGTGGTTTGCCGGGGGGCGCCTACAATGAGCAGTTCTTC. The encoded protein is CASGLPGGAYNEQFF. Complete variable domain (other parts from reference TRBV12-5 and TRBJ2-1): DARVTQTPRHKVTEMGQEVTMRCQPILGHNTVFWYRQTMMQGLELLAYFRNRAPLDDSGMPKDRFSAEMPDATLATLKIQPSEPRDSAVYFCASGLPGGAYNEQFFGPGTRLTVL.

This clone was recorded only once. The J gene is TRBJ2-5, the V gene TRBV2; perhaps TRBD1 as D (6 bases). The V gene's germline CDR1 is SNHLY and CDR2 FYNNEI. V lost 8 bases, J lost 4 bases, and 23 bases lay in between. CDR3 length equals 16 residues. The CDR3 region is CASGGKQGGKRETQYF. CDR3 nucleotides: TGTGCCAGCGGGGGTAAACAGGGCGGTAAGAGAGAGACCCAGTACTTC. Full variable domain (outside the CDR3, taken from reference TRBV2 and TRBJ2-5): EPEVTQTPSHQVTQMGQEVILRCVPISNHLYFYWYRQILGQKVEFLVSFYNNEISEKSEIFDDQFSVERPDGSNFTLKIRSTKLEDSAMYFCASGGKQGGKRETQYFGPGTRLLVL.

The V call is TRBV18, the J call TRBJ1-1, with 9 bases that match TRBD1. Germline-derived CDR1 and CDR2 are KGHSH and LQKENI. CDR3 length: 16 residues. V lost 2 bases, J lost 1 base, and 5 bases stayed unmatched. CDR3 DNA sequence: TGTGCCAGCTCACCATCACAGGGGGCAAGGAACACTGAAGCTTTCTTT. It translates to CASSPSQGARNTEAFF.

This rearrangement joins TRBV9 to TRBJ1-6; the match to TRBD1 covers 10 bases. The CDR3 has 15 amino acids. V shed 4 bases and J 6 bases; nucleotides not matched to a gene: 4. The germline CDR1 and CDR2 sequences are SGDLS and YYNGEE. CDR3 amino acids: CASSPGQGINSPLHF. The DNA of the CDR3 is TGTGCCAGCAGCCCGGGACAGGGGATTAATTCACCCCTCCACTTT.

This clone was seen just once. This rearrangement joins TRBV30 to TRBJ2-1; TRBD2 matches 7 bases. The V segment lost 0 bases and the J segment 2 bases; nucleotides outside the gene matches: 4. Germline V gene data show CDR1 as GTSNPN and CDR2 as SVGIG (reference sequence). The CDR3 has 15 residues. CDR3 DNA: TGTGCCTGGAGTGTATCAAGCGGGACCTACAATGAGCAGTTCTTC. It codes for CAWSVSSGTYNEQFF.

The chain employs TRBV6-5 and TRBJ1-6; D is unclear. V was cut by 6 bases and J by 5 bases, with 5 bases left in between. Germline V gives CDR1 MNHEY, CDR2 SVGAGI. The CDR3 runs 12 residues. CDR3 residues: CASSFDNSPLHF. CDR3 DNA: TGTGCCAGCAGCTTTGATAATTCACCCCTCCACTTT.

The chain employs TRBV5-8 and TRBJ1-2; 7 nucleotides line up with TRBD1. This CDR3 has 14 residues. Germline V lookup: CDR1 SGHTS, CDR2 YDEGEE. Trimming removed 8 bases from V and 4 bases from J; junction bases left unmatched: 11. CDR3 in DNA: TGTGCCAGTACCAGGGGGACGAAATTCTATGGCTACACCTTC. This encodes CASTRGTKFYGYTF.

V usage is TRBV7-2 and J usage is TRBJ1-2, with D unclear. The CDR3 totals 13 residues. Trimming cost V 1 base and J 5 bases, with 8 bases left between them. CDR1 and CDR2 (germline): SGHTA, FQGNSA. The CDR3 coding sequence is TGTGCCAGCAGCTTAGATACAGAGTATGGCTACACCTTC. It is translated as CASSLDTEYGYTF.

V usage is TRBV4-3 and J usage is TRBJ1-6, with D perhaps TRBD1 (5 bases). Germline lookup yields CDR1 LGHNA and CDR2 YSLEER. This CDR3 contains 14 residues. V was pared by 1 base and J by 14 bases, with 15 bases between. The DNA for the CDR3 is TGCGCCAGCAGCCAAGGGTCGGGGGGAGGCACCCTCCACTTT. Protein: CASSQGSGGGTLHF.

V and J are TRBV27 and TRBJ2-7; 9 bases fit TRBD1. The CDR3 sequence is 14 residues long. Germline trimming cut 5 bases from V and 0 bases from J; bases unmatched to any gene: 2. Looked up from germline, CDR1 is MNHEY and CDR2 is SMNVEV (reference sequence). CDR3 DNA sequence: TGTGCCAGCAGTGTGACAGGGGGCTCCTACGAGCAGTACTTC. It codes for CASSVTGGSYEQYF.

The chain couples TRBV7-6 to TRBJ1-1; TRBD1 aligns across 7 bases. The CDR3 covers 16 residues. In germline, CDR1 is SGHVS, CDR2 FNYEAQ. V lost 5 bases, J lost 1 base, and 10 bases stayed unmatched. In DNA, the CDR3 is TGTGCCAGCAGCCTCCGGCCACAGGGGACGAACACTGAAGCTTTCTTT. It yields the protein CASSLRPQGTNTEAFF.

The rearrangement joins TRBV5-1 to TRBJ2-2; D gene uncertain. The V gene lost 1 base and the J gene lost 6 bases, with 13 bases spanning the gap. Germline CDR1 SGHRS, CDR2 YFSETQ. The CDR3 runs to 15 residues. The CDR3: CASSLQVTLPGELFF. The CDR3 DNA reads as TGCGCCAGCAGCTTGCAGGTTACCCTACCCGGGGAGCTGTTTTTT. The complete variable domain, with remaining parts taken from reference TRBV5-1 and TRBJ2-2, reads KAGVTQTPRYLIKTRGQQVTLSCSPISGHRSVSWYQQTPGQGLQFLFEYFSETQRNKGNFPGRFSGRQFSNSRSEMNVSTLELGDSALYLCASSLQVTLPGELFFGEGSRLTVL.

This chain uses TRBV2 with TRBJ2-7, with TRBD2 as a possible D gene (5 bases). Deletions cut 2 bases from V and 2 bases from J, with 10 bases between. The CDR3 covers 14 residues. Germline lookup yields CDR1 SNHLY and CDR2 FYNNEI. The CDR3 spells CASSESSGPYEQYF. The CDR3 DNA follows: TGTGCCAGCAGTGAATCAAGCGGACCCTACGAGCAGTACTTC.

This clone was seen just once. The chain employs TRBV19 and TRBJ1-6; 8 bases are shared with TRBD1. This CDR3 spans 14 amino acids. Germline V CDR1 and CDR2: LNHDA, SQIVND (reference sequence). V lost 6 bases and J lost 7; bases outside the gene matches: 5. The CDR3 loop is CASSSRDRNSPLHF. Written as DNA, the CDR3 is TGTGCCAGTAGCTCGAGGGACAGGAATTCACCCCTCCACTTT.

Notes on this clone: At one of its ends the junction is not consistent with the germline gene, which may arise from a read error. This chain joins TRBV28 and TRBJ2-5; 7 bases map to TRBD1. The CDR3 length is 12 residues. CDR1 is MDHEN, CDR2 SYDVKM, per germline. DNA for the CDR3: TGTGCCAGCAGTCAAACCACAGGGGCCCTGGACTTC. Translated, it gives CASSQTTGALDF.

This chain joins TRBV7-2 and TRBJ1-1; 8 bases align to TRBD1. In germline, CDR1 is SGHTA, CDR2 FQGNSA. The CDR3 runs 15 residues. V was clipped by 2 bases and J by 4 bases; unmatched bases: 6. In DNA, the CDR3 is TGTGCCAGCAGCTTAAGGACAGGGAGGGGCACTGAAGCTTTCTTT. This encodes CASSLRTGRGTEAFF.

This chain connects TRBV6-2 or TRBV6-3 to TRBJ1-6, with 8 positions matching TRBD1. From germline, CDR1 is MNHEY and CDR2 SVGEGT. This CDR3 contains 15 residues. The ends lost 1 base at V and 8 bases at J; junction bases unmatched: 4. The CDR3 DNA is TGTGCCAGCAGTTACTTGACAGGGGACGATTCACCCCTCCACTTT. This gives the protein CASSYLTGDDSPLHF.

The J gene is TRBJ2-1, the V gene TRBV18; TRBD1 matches at 7 bases. The germline CDR1 and CDR2 sequences are KGHSH and LQKENI. With V trimmed by 4 bases and J by 0 bases, 15 bases remained unmatched. CDR3 length: 19 residues. Written as DNA, the CDR3 is TGTGCCAGCTCACGCCGGGACAGAGTGAGTGGGAACTCCTACAATGAGCAGTTCTTC. Residues: CASSRRDRVSGNSYNEQFF.

The chain carries TRBV7-8 and TRBJ2-1, with 11 bases that match TRBD1. The J segment lost 4 bases and the V segment lost 0 bases, leaving 8 bases of the junction unmatched. The CDR3 spans 18 residues. The V gene's germline CDR1 is SGHVS and CDR2 FQNEAQ. CDR3 DNA sequence: TGTGCCAGCAGCTTAGCGCCTGGGACAGGGGGTCCGTACAATGAGCAGTTCTTC. Encoded protein: CASSLAPGTGGPYNEQFF.